This TCR beta chain was sequenced in a study of T cell repertoires in cytomegalovirus infection. At the level of the study: As its CMV epitopes, the study selected recently identified HLA-C-restricted and well-studied HLA-B-restricted targets. Indications of both CMV infection and matching HLA type were provided by public TCR beta signatures.

The study's findings and limits: Frequencies of public TCR beta families were cumulated, and this identified carriers of CMV plus the relevant HLA. In two of eight donors, the top clonotype was HLA-C-restricted CMV-specific.

MiXCR was run by TCRdb on the reads, yielding one entry per CDR3 protein. In the table there are around 540,000 distinct CDR3 sequences, 25% to 35% of which are singletons. Germline loops: CDR1 LNHNV, CDR2 YYDKDF (reference sequence). The CDR3 sequence is 15 residues long. After removal of 2 bases from V and 7 bases from J, the junction contained 6 bases not matched to a gene. Note on this clonotype: Antigen: not known.

V is TRBV15 and J is TRBJ1-4, with 8 bases identical to TRBD1. The material was cultured PBMCs, obtained from culture after CMV antigen stimulation. This clonotype originated in a human donor in good health (CMV status not recorded). Some clones in this sample may be carry-over from other donors' samples. The CDR3 spells CATSRRGQGGEKLFF. Written as DNA, the CDR3 is TGTGCCACCAGCAGACGAGGACAGGGTGGTGAAAAACTGTTTTTT.